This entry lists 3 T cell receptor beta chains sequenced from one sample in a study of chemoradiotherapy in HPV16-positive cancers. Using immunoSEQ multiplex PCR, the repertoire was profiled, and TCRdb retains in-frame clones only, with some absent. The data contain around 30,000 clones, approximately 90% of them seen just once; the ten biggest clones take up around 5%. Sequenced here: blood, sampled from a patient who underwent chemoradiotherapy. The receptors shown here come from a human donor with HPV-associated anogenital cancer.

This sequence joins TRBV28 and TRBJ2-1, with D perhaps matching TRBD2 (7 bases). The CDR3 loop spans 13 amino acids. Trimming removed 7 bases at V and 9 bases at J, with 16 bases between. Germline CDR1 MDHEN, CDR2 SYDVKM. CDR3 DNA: TGTGCCAGCATCCTAAGGGGGGGGCTTGAGCAGTTCTTC. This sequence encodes CASILRGGLEQFF.

The CDR3 DNA sequence: TGTGCCAGCAGTGAAGCGGGAGGGGGCACGACGCGACAGCCCCAGCATTTT. This sequence encodes CASSEAGGGTTRQPQHF. The rearrangement joins TRBV2 to TRBJ1-5, with 7 bases identical to TRBD1. Germline V gene lookup returns CDR1 SNHLY and CDR2 FYNNEI. This CDR3 has 17 residues. The V segment lost 0 bases and the J segment 7 bases; nucleotides outside the gene matches: 12.

CDR3 amino acids: CASSSTTRGGNEKLFF. The CDR3 DNA follows: TGTGCCAGCAGTTCCACAACCCGCGGGGGGAATGAAAAACTGTTTTTT. The rearrangement links TRBV6-5 to TRBJ1-4, with D perhaps matching TRBD1 (5 bases). The CDR3 sequence is 16 residues long. Germline CDR1 is MNHEY and CDR2 is SVGAGI. Trimming took off 4 bases at V and 5 bases at J, with 17 bases between the two ends.